This paragraph reports one TCR beta chain. Its antigen is currently unknown. The germline CDR1 and CDR2 sequences are SNHLY and FYNNEI. V lost 7 bases, J lost 2 bases, and 5 bases stayed unmatched. CDR3 length: 13 residues. The definition of stable Graves' hyperthyroidism was no ophthalmopathy progression within 18 months. Uncontrolled infection, other autoimmune disease, pregnancy or lactation led to exclusion. TCR beta CDR3 regions were amplified from RNA. A first-round RT-PCR of the TCR CDR3 used the HTBI primer set. TCRdb re-called the multiplex PCR reads with MiXCR, one entry per CDR3 protein. Here the sample spans around 720,000 distinct CDR3 sequences, just over 35% being singletons. The data belong to a study of T cells in Graves' hyperthyroidism and ophthalmopathy. Study-level background: Peripheral blood specimens were obtained at initial diagnosis, prior to any treatment. The study's findings and limits: Ophthalmopathy and stable hyperthyroidism were told apart by a 13 V-J model.

Material for sequencing was blood. This receptor was identified in a woman aged 40 to 49 with Graves' hyperthyroidism. The chain employs TRBV2 and TRBJ2-7; 7 positions agree with TRBD1. The CDR3 sequence: CASTGQHAYEQYF. CDR3 DNA sequence: TGTGCCAGCACGGGACAGCATGCCTACGAGCAGTACTTC.